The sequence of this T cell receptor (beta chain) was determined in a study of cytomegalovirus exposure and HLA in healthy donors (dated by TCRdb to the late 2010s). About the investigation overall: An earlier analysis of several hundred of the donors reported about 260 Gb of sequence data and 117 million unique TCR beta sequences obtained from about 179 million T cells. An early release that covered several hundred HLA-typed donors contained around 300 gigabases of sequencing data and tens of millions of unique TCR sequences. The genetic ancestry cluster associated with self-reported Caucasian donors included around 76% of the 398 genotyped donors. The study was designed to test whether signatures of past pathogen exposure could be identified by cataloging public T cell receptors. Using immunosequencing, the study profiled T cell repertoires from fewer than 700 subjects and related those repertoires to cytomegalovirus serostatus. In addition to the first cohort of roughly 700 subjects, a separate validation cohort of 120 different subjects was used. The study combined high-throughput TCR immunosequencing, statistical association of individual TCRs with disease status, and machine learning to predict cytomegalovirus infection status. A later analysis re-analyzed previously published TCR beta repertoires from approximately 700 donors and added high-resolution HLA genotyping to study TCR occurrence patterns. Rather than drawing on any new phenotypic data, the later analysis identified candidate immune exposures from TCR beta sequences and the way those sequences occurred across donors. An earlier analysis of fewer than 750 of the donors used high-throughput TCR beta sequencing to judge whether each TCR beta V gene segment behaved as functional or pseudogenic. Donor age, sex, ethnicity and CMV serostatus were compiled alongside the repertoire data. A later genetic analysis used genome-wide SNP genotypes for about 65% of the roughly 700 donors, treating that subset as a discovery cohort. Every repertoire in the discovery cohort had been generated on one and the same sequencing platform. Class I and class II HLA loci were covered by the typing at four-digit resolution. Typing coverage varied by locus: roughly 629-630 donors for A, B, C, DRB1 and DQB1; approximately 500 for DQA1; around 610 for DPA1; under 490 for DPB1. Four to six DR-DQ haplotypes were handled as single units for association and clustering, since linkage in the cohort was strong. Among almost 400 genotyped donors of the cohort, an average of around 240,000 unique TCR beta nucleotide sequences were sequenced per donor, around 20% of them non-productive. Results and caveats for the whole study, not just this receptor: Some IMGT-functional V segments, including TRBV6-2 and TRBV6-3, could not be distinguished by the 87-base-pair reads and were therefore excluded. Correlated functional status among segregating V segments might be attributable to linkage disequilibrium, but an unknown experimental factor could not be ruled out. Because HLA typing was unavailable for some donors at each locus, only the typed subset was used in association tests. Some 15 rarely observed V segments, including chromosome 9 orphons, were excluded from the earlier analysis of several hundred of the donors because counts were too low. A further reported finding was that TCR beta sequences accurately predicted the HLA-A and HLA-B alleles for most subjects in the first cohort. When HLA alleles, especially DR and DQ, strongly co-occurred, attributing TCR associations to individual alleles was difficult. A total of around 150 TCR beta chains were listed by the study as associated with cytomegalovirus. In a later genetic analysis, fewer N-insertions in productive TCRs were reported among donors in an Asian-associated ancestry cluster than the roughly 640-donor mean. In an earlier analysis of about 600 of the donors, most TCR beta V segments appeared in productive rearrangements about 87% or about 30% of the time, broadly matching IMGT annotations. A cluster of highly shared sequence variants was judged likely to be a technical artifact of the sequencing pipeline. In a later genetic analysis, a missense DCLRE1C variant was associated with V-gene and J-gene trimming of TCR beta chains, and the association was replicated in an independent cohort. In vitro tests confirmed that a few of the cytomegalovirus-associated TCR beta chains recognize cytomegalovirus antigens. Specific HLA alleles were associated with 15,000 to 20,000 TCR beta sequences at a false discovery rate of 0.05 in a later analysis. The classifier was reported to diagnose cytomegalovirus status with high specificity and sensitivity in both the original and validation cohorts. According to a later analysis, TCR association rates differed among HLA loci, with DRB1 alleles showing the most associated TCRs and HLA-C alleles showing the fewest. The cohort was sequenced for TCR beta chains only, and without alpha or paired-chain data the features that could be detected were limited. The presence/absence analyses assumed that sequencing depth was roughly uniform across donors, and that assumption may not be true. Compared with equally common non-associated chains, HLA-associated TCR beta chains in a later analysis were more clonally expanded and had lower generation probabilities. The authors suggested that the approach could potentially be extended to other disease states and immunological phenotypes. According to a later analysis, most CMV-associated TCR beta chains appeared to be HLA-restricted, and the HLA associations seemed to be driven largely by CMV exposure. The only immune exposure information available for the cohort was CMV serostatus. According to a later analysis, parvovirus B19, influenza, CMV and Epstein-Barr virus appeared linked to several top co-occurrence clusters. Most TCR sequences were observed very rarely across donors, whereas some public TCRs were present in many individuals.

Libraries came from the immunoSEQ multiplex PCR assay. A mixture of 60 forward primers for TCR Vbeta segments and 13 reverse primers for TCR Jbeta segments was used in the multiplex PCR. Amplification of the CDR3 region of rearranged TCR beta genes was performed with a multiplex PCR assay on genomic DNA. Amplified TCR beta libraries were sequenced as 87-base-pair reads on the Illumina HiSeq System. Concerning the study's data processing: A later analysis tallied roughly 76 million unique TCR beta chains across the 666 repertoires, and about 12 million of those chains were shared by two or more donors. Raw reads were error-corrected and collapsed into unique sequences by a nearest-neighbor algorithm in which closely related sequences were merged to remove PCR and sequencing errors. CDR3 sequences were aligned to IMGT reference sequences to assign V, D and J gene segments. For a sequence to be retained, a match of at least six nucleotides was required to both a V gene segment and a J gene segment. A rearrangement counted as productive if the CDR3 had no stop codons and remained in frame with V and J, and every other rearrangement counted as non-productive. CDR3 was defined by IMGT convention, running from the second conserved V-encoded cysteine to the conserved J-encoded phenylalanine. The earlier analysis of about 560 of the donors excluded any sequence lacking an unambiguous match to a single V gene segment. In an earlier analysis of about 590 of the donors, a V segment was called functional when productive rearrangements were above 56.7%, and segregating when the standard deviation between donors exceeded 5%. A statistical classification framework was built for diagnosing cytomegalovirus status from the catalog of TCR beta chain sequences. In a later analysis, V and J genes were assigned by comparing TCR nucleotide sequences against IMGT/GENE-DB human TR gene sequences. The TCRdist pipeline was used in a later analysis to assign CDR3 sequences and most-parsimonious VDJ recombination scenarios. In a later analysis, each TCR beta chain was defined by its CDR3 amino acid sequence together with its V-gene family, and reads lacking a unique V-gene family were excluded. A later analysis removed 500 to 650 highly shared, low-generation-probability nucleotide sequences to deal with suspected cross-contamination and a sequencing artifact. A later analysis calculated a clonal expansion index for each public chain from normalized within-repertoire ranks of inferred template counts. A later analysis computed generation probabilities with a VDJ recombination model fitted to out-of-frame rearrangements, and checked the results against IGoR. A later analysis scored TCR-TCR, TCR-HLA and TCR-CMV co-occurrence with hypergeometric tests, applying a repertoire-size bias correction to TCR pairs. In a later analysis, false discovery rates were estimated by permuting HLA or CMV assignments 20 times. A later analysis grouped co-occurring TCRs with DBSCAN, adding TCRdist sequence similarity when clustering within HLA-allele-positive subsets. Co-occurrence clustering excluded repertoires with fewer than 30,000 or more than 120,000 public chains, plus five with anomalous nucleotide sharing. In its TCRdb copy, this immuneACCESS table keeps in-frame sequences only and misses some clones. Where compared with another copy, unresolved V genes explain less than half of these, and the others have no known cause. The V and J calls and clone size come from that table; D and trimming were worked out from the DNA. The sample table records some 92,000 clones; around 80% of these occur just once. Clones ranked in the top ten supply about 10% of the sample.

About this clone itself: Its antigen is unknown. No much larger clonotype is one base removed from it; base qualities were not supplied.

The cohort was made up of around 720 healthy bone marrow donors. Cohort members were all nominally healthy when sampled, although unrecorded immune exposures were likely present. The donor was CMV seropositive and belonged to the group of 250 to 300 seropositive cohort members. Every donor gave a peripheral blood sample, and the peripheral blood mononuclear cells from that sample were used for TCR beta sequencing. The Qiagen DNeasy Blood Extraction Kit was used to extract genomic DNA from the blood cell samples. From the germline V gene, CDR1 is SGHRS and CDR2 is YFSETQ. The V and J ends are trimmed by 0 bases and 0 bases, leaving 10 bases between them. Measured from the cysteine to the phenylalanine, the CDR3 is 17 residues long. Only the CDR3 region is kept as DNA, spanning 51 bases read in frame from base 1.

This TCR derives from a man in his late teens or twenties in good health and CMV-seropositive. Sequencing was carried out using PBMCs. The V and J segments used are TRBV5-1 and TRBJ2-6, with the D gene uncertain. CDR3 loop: CASSLVSQNSGANVLTF. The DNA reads TGCGCCAGCAGCTTGGTTTCACAGAACTCTGGGGCCAACGTCCTGACTTTC.